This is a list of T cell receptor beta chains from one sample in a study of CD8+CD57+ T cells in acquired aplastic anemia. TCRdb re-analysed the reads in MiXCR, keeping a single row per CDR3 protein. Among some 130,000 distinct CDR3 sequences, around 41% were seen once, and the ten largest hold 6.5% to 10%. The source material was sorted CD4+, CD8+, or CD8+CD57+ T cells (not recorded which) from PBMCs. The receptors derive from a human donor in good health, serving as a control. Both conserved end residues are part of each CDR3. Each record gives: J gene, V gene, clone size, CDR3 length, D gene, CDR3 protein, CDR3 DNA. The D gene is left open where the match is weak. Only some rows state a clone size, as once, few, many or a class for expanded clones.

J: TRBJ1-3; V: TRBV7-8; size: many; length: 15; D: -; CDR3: CASRLRGGSGNTIYF; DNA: TGTGCCAGCCGGCTGCGGGGAGGCTCTGGAAACACCATATATTTT
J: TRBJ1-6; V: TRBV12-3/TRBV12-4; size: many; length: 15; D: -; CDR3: CASSLDRTARSPLHF; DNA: TGTGCCAGCAGTCTAGACCGCACGGCTAGGTCACCCCTCCACTTT
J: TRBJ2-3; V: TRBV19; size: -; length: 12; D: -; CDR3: CASSTSTDTQYF; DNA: TGTGCCAGTTCTACGAGCACAGATACGCAGTATTTT
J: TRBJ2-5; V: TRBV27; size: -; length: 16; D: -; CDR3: CASSLSATGIKETQYF; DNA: TGTGCCAGCAGTTTAAGCGCCACAGGCATAAAAGAGACCCAGTACTTC
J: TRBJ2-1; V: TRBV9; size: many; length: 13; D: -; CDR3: CASSSDLWGEQFF; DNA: TGTGCCAGCAGCTCAGACTTGTGGGGTGAGCAGTTCTTC
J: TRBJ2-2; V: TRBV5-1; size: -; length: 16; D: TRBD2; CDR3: CASSRLAGSNTGELFF; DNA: TGCGCCAGCAGCCGGCTAGCGGGATCAAACACCGGGGAGCTGTTTTTT
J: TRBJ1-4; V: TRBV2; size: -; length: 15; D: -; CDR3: CASSERGVQDEKLFF; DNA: TGTGCCAGCAGTGAAAGAGGCGTACAGGATGAAAAACTGTTTTTT
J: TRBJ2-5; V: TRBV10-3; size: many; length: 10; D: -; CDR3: CAIGEETQYF; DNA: TGTGCCATCGGCGAGGAGACCCAGTACTTC
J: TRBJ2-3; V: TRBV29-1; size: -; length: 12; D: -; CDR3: CSVERDTDTQYF; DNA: TGCAGCGTTGAGAGGGACACAGATACGCAGTATTTT
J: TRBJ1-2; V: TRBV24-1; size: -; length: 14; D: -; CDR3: CATSVGPVDYGYTF; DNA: TGTGCCACCAGTGTGGGGCCAGTCGACTATGGCTACACCTTC
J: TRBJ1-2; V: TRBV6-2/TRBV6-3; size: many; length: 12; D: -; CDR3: CASSYSTSGYTF; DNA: TGTGCCAGCAGTTACTCGACAAGTGGCTACACCTTC
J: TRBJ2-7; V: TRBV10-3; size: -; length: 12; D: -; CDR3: CAHAGGDNEQYF; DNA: TGTGCGCATGCAGGGGGGGATAACGAGCAGTACTTC
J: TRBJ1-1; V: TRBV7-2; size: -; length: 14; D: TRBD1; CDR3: CSSSLGDRLEGAFF; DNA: TGTTCCAGCAGCTTAGGGGACAGGTTAGAGGGAGCTTTCTTT
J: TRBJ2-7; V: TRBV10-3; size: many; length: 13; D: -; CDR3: CAISESTTYEQYF; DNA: TGTGCCATCAGTGAGTCCACTACCTACGAGCAGTACTTC
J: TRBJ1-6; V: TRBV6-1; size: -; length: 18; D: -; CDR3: CASRAGLLAGVNNSPLHF; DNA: TGTGCCAGCCGTGCCGGCCTCCTTGCCGGGGTGAATAATTCACCCCTCCACTTT
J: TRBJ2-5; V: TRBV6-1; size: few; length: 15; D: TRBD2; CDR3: CASRGSGGPQETQYF; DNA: TGTGCCAGCCGCGGTAGCGGGGGGCCCCAAGAGACCCAGTACTTC
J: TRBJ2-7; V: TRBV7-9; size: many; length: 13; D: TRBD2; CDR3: CASSPGLADEQYF; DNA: TGTGCCAGCAGCCCGGGACTAGCGGACGAGCAGTACTTC
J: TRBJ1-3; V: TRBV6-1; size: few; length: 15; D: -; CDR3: CASRKDTFGGNTIYF; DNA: TGTGCCAGCAGAAAAGACACGTTTGGAGGAAACACCATATATTTT
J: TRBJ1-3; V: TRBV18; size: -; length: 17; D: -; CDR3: CASSPRGFVGSGNTIYF; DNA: TGTGCCAGCTCACCACGAGGCTTCGTCGGTTCTGGAAACACCATATATTTT
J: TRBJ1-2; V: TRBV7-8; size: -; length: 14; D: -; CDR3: CASSHSDKAYGYTF; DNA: TGTGCCAGCAGCCATTCGGACAAGGCCTATGGCTACACCTTC
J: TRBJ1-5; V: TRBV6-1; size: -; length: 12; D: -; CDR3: CAGGTGNQPQHF; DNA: TGTGCCGGCGGGACGGGCAATCAGCCCCAGCATTTT
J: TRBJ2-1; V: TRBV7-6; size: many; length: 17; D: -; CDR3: CASSIYSIMSSYNEQFF; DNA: TGTGCCAGCAGCATATATTCTATCATGAGCTCCTACAATGAGCAGTTCTTC
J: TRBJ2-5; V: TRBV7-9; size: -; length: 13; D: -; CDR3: CASGRGVEETQYF; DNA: TGTGCCAGCGGGAGGGGGGTGGAAGAGACCCAGTACTTC
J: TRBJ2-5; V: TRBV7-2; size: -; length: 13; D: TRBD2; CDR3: CASTSLRGETQYF; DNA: TGTGCCAGCACCTCCCTGCGGGGGGAGACCCAGTACTTC
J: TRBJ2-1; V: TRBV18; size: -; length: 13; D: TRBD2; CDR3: CASSSREEDEQLF; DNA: TGTGCCAGCTCATCACGGGAGGAGGATGAGCAGCTCTTC
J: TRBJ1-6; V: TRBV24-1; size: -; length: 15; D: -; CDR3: CATSDFGDGISPLHF; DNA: TGTGCCACCAGTGATTTCGGGGATGGGATTTCACCCCTCCACTTT
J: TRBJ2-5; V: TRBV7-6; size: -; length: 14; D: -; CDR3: CASSTRSYQETQYF; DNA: TGTGCCAGCAGCACTAGATCGTACCAAGAGACCCAGTACTTC
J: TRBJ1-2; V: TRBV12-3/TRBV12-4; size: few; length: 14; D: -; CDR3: CASSRRTPVYGYTF; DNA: TGTGCCAGCAGTCGACGGACGCCCGTCTATGGCTACACCTTC
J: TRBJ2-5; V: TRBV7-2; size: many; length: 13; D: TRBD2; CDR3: CASSLGTRGNQYF; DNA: TGTGCCAGCAGCTTAGGGACTAGAGGTAACCAGTACTTC
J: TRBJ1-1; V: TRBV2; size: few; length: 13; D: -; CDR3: CASSELIGTEAFF; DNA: TGTGCCAGCAGTGAATTAATAGGGACTGAAGCTTTCTTT
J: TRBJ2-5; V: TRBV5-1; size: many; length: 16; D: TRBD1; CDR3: CASSPYRDRPQETQYF; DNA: TGCGCCAGCAGCCCATACCGGGACAGGCCCCAAGAGACCCAGTACTTC
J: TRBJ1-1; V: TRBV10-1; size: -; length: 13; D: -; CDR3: CASRTELNTEAFF; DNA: TGCGCCAGCAGGACAGAGTTGAACACTGAAGCTTTCTTT
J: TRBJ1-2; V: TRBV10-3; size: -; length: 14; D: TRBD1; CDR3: CAITGGTGNYGYTF; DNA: TGTGCCATCACCGGCGGGACAGGGAACTATGGCTACACCTTC
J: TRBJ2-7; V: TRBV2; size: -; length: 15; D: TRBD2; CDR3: CASSGASGDSYEQYF; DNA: TGTGCCAGCAGTGGGGCGAGCGGGGATTCCTACGAGCAGTACTTC
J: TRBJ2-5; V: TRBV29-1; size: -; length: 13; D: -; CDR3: CSVGLALGETQYF; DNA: TGCAGCGTTGGCCTAGCGTTGGGTGAGACCCAGTACTTC
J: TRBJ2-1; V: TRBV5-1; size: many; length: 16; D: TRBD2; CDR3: CASSLEGGPSYNEQFF; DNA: TGCGCCAGCAGCTTGGAGGGAGGGCCCTCCTACAATGAGCAGTTCTTC
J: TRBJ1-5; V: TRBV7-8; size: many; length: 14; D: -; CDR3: CASRLGASNQPQHF; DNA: TGTGCCAGCCGGTTGGGGGCTAGCAATCAGCCCCAGCATTTT